A selection of T cell receptor beta chains follows, all from one sample in a study of blood T cell repertoires in COVID-19. Here immunoSEQ multiplex PCR was the method, and the copy in TCRdb shows in-frame clones only, minus some. The table shows approximately 77,000 clones, with 80% occurring only once. What was sequenced was peripheral blood. The receptors derive from a woman aged 70 to 79 with acute or convalescent COVID-19. Both conserved end residues are part of each CDR3. The order of the fields is D gene, V gene, J gene, clone size, CDR3 DNA, CDR3 protein. The D gene is left open where the match is weak. Size is stated for part of the rows, as once, few or many counts, or as a class when the clone is expanded.

d_gene: TRBD2; v_gene: TRBV29-1; j_gene: TRBJ2-5; abundance: NA; CDR3nt: TGCAGCGCGCCCTCGACTAGCGGGGGCCTCCAAGAGACCCAGTACTTC; CDR3aa: CSAPSTSGGLQETQYF
d_gene: NA; v_gene: TRBV4-1; j_gene: TRBJ2-1; abundance: NA; CDR3nt: TGCGCCAGCAGCCGTCGCGGGGTAAGCTCCTACAATGAGCAGTTCTTC; CDR3aa: CASSRRGVSSYNEQFF
d_gene: TRBD2; v_gene: TRBV27; j_gene: TRBJ2-7; abundance: few; CDR3nt: TGTGCCAGCAGCCCAGTACCAAGCGGGGGAGCCGACGAGCAGTACTTC; CDR3aa: CASSPVPSGGADEQYF
d_gene: NA; v_gene: TRBV2; j_gene: TRBJ1-5; abundance: NA; CDR3nt: TGTGCCAGCAGTGATTGGGGGAGGGGCAATCAGCCCCAGCATTTT; CDR3aa: CASSDWGRGNQPQHF
d_gene: TRBD1; v_gene: TRBV3-1/TRBV3-2; j_gene: TRBJ1-2; abundance: NA; CDR3nt: TGTGCCAGCAGCCGCTACAGGGGCCGCGTGGATGGCTACACCTTC; CDR3aa: CASSRYRGRVDGYTF
d_gene: NA; v_gene: TRBV5-1; j_gene: TRBJ1-2; abundance: NA; CDR3nt: TGCGCCAGCAGCTTGGCGGGGTCTATCAACTATGGCTACACCTTC; CDR3aa: CASSLAGSINYGYTF
d_gene: NA; v_gene: TRBV5-8; j_gene: TRBJ1-3; abundance: NA; CDR3nt: TGTGCCAGCAGCCGCGTCGGGTTCGGAAACACCATATATTTT; CDR3aa: CASSRVGFGNTIYF
d_gene: NA; v_gene: TRBV6-5; j_gene: TRBJ1-2; abundance: NA; CDR3nt: TGTGCCAGGAGAACGGGGGTTACGGGTGGCTACACCTTC; CDR3aa: CARRTGVTGGYTF
d_gene: TRBD1; v_gene: TRBV18; j_gene: TRBJ2-1; abundance: NA; CDR3nt: TGTGCCAGCTCTAAGGGGGCCCCCTACAATGAGCAGTTCTTC; CDR3aa: CASSKGAPYNEQFF
d_gene: NA; v_gene: TRBV7-5; j_gene: TRBJ1-5; abundance: NA; CDR3nt: TGTGCCAGAAGCTTATATCCGGCGGGTCAGCCCCAGCATTTT; CDR3aa: CARSLYPAGQPQHF
d_gene: NA; v_gene: TRBV7-9; j_gene: TRBJ1-2; abundance: once; CDR3nt: TGTGCCAGCAGCCTGGAGTATGGCTACACCTTC; CDR3aa: CASSLEYGYTF
d_gene: TRBD2; v_gene: TRBV7-6; j_gene: TRBJ2-5; abundance: NA; CDR3nt: TGTGCCAGCAGCTTACTGGGGGGGCAAGAGACCCAGTACTTC; CDR3aa: CASSLLGGQETQYF
d_gene: NA; v_gene: TRBV6-5; j_gene: TRBJ2-7; abundance: NA; CDR3nt: TGTGCCAGCAGCCGAACAGGGATGATGCCCTACGAGCAGTACTTC; CDR3aa: CASSRTGMMPYEQYF
d_gene: TRBD2; v_gene: TRBV10-2; j_gene: TRBJ2-5; abundance: few; CDR3nt: TGCGCCAGCAGCGGACTAGCGGGGGACGAGACCCAGTACTTC; CDR3aa: CASSGLAGDETQYF